The clone carrying this T cell receptor beta chain has just a few counts. The target antigen is unknown. The length of the CDR3 is 15 residues. Trimming cost V 1 base and J 6 bases; bases outside gene matches: 4. In germline, CDR1 is MDHEN, CDR2 SYDVKM. These data come from a study of CD8 T cells in ankylosing spondylitis. Study outcomes and limitations: Clones tied to disease were said to be significantly enriched in matched ankylosing spondylitis synovial fluid. Disease-linked clones, CD8+, were relatively rare in peripheral blood.

Preparation of TCR beta libraries was done by quantitative 5'-RACE with molecular barcodes. MiXCR, run by TCRdb on the 5' RACE reads, gives a single entry per CDR3 protein. Of around 280,000 distinct CDR3 sequences in the sample, 15% to 25% were seen once. This sequence joins TRBV28 and TRBJ2-2; 8 bases agree with TRBD2. This TCR was recovered from a male donor with ankylosing spondylitis or in good health (not recorded which). The sample consisted of blood, either unsorted or a sorted T cell fraction (not recorded which). CDR3 loop: CASSLSAAGAGELFF. The CDR3 DNA is TGTGCCAGCAGTTTATCGGCAGCGGGGGCCGGGGAGCTGTTTTTT.